The 21 T cell receptor beta chains below come from one sample, sequenced in a study of tumor-infiltrating lymphocytes in primary liver carcinoma. Starting material of 400 to 600 ng total RNA yielded TCR beta cDNA via a constant-region primer. Employing slightly modified ARM-PCR, three nested multiplex PCR rounds were run, and these gave rise to the TCR beta libraries. Rounds one and two of PCR, each of roughly 10 cycles, were primed with TRBV1-TRBV30 forward primers and a C-beta reverse primer. MiXCR, run by TCRdb on the multiplex PCR reads, gives a single entry per CDR3 protein. Of roughly 330,000 distinct CDR3 sequences in the sample, about 61% were seen once. RNA isolated from unsorted whole blood supplied the blood RNA, with germline DNA also extracted. Material for sequencing was peripheral blood. The receptors here all came from a man aged 35-49 years with primary liver carcinoma and hepatitis B virus infection.

In regard to this clonotype: One end of the junction is discordant with germline, which a read error may explain. The CDR3 sequence is CAGSFWTSGGEQFF. In DNA form, the CDR3 reads TGTGCCGGCAGTTTTTGGACTAGCGGCGGTGAGCAGTTCTTC. V usage is TRBV12-3 or TRBV12-4 and J usage is TRBJ2-1; TRBD2 aligns across 10 bases. This CDR3 region has 14 residues.

Points on this clonotype: An end of the junction does not agree with germline; a read error may underlie this. The V and J genes are TRBV6-5 and TRBJ2-7; D is ambiguous. There are 15 residues in the CDR3. Germline V gene sequence: CDR1 MNHEY, CDR2 SVGAGI. DNA for the CDR3: TGTGCCAGCAGCTCGAGGACCGACCACTACTACGGGCAGTACTTC. Translating gives CASSSRTDHYYGQYF.

This rearrangement joins TRBV2 to TRBJ1-2, with no clear D. Germline assignment: CDR1 SNHLY and CDR2 FYNNEI. Trimming left V 2 bases short and J 4 bases short, with 8 bases between. The CDR3 has 13 residues. In DNA, the CDR3 is TGTGCCAGCAGTGAACCGGGCTCCTATGGCTACACCTTC. Protein product: CASSEPGSYGYTF.

A few counts support this clonotype. The rearrangement links TRBV14 to TRBJ2-4, with D tentatively TRBD2 (7 bases). Germline CDR1 and CDR2: SGHDN and FVKESK. This CDR3 has 15 amino acids. Trimming left V 4 bases short and J 6 bases short, with 16 bases between. The CDR3, as DNA: TGTGCCAGCAGCCCTATTCGGGGGGCGCTAAACATTCAGTACTTC. It is translated as CASSPIRGALNIQYF.

Of note for this clonotype: A junction boundary mismatches the germline segment, possibly from a read error. The chain uses TRBV11-2 and TRBJ2-7; D possibly corresponds to TRBD2 (6 bases). The CDR3 loop spans 14 amino acids. Germline V gene lookup returns CDR1 SGHAT and CDR2 FQNNGV. CDR3 residues: CAGSLEVFGGEQYF. The CDR3 region has the DNA TGTGCCGGCAGCTTAGAGGTTTTCGGGGGCGAGCAGTACTTC.

The chain recombines TRBV11-2 with TRBJ2-1; maybe TRBD2 (5 bases). The CDR3 loop spans 16 amino acids. The V and J ends lost 0 bases and 9 bases respectively, with 18 bases between them. The germline V gene has CDR1 SGHAT and CDR2 FQNNGV. The chain's CDR3 is CASSLDVAGGQGEQFF. In nucleotides, the CDR3 is TGTGCCAGCAGCTTAGATGTGGCGGGCGGTCAAGGTGAGCAGTTCTTC.

Remarks on this clonotype: This CDR3 is missing its conserved last phenylalanine or tryptophan, likely due to a read error. The chain is built from TRBV11-2 and TRBJ2-2, with D possibly being TRBD2 (5 bases). Trimming removed 6 bases at V and 3 bases at J, with 14 bases between. The CDR3 has 15 amino acids. CDR1 is SGHAT, CDR2 FQNNGV, per germline. The CDR3, as DNA: TGTGCCAGCAGTCAAACCCTGAGGGACACCGGGGAGCTGTTTTAT. Protein product: CASSQTLRDTGELFY.

The chain is built from TRBV12-3 or TRBV12-4 and TRBJ2-3; TRBD2 matches at 9 bases. The J segment lost 4 bases and the V segment lost 7 bases, leaving 6 bases of the junction unmatched. The CDR3 covers 14 residues. CDR3 sequence: CASIPGLASDTQYF. DNA for the CDR3: TGTGCCAGCATTCCGGGACTAGCTTCAGATACGCAGTATTTT.

The table lists this clonotype with many counts. The chain couples TRBV10-2 to TRBJ2-7; 7 bases match TRBD2. Trimming removed 6 bases from V and 4 bases from J; junction bases left unmatched: 9. The CDR3 spans 14 residues. CDR1 is WSHSY and CDR2 is SAAADI in the germline V gene. CDR3 nucleotides: TGCGCCAGCAGGGAGGGAGGGCCTGGATACGAGCAGTACTTC. It yields the protein CASREGGPGYEQYF.

As for this clonotype: This may come from a read error, since a much larger clone is one base off. The chain is built from TRBV4-1 and TRBJ1-1; D is possibly TRBD1 (6 bases). Germline values: CDR1 MGHRA, CDR2 YSYEKL. This CDR3 is 16 amino acids long. Deletions cut 0 bases from V and 4 bases from J, with 15 bases between. Here the CDR3 reads CASSQDLGTRGTEAFF. DNA for the CDR3: TGCGCCAGCAGCCAAGATTTGGGGACAAGGGGCACTGAAGCTTTCTTT.

This clonotype was seen a handful of times. CDR3 residues: CASASGSLYYEQYF. For the CDR3, the DNA is TGTGCCTCAGCCTCGGGCAGCCTTTACTACGAGCAGTACTTC. The J gene is TRBJ2-7, the V gene TRBV30; D ambiguous. The CDR3 spans 14 residues. Trimming took 7 bases from V and 3 from J, leaving 19 bases between them. Germline CDR1 and CDR2: GTSNPN and SVGIG (reference sequence).

This clonotype has at least ten counts. The CDR3 DNA is TGTGCCAGCAGTTTACCGCCGCGTGGTGAGCAGTTCTTC. Residues: CASSLPPRGEQFF. The chain recombines TRBV12-3 or TRBV12-4 with TRBJ2-1; D gene unclear. This CDR3 region has 13 residues. The V end lost 2 bases, the J end lost 9 bases, and 11 bases lay between the germline ends.

CDR3 DNA: TGTGCCAGCAGCTCAACTATGGGACTCTCCCTCTACGAGCAGTACTTC. Translation gives CASSSTMGLSLYEQYF. The chain is built from TRBV5-6 and TRBJ2-7; possibly TRBD2 for D (6 bases). Trimming removed 3 bases at V and 3 bases at J, with 19 bases between. The CDR3 runs to 16 residues. Germline loops: CDR1 SGHDT, CDR2 YYEEEE.

This clonotype was picked up a small number of times. The chain uses TRBV25-1 and TRBJ1-6; unclear D gene. This CDR3 spans 12 amino acids. Trimming cost V 5 bases and J 7 bases, with 6 bases left between them. Germline loops: CDR1 MGHDK, CDR2 SYGVNS. The CDR3 sequence is CASSTVNSPLHF. CDR3 DNA sequence: TGTGCCAGCAGTACCGTAAATTCACCCCTCCACTTT.

With respect to this clonotype: Given the absence of the conserved phenylalanine or tryptophan at the CDR3 end, a read error is likely. The J gene is TRBJ2-6, the V gene TRBV11-2; D is perhaps TRBD2 (6 bases). Germline V lookup: CDR1 SGHAT, CDR2 FQNNGV. V lost 5 bases, J lost 5 bases, and 13 bases lay in between. The CDR3 contains 15 residues. The chain's CDR3 is CASSLAPSRANVLTS. In DNA, the CDR3 is TGTGCCAGCAGCCTAGCGCCTTCTAGGGCCAACGTCCTGACTTCC.

Here the CDR3 DNA reads TGTGCCAGCGGGGGGACTAGCGGGAGGTACGAGCAGTACTTC. This translates into CASGGTSGRYEQYF. V is TRBV6-1 and J is TRBJ2-7, with 15 bases fitting TRBD2. Germline V CDR1 and CDR2: MNHNS, SASEGT. CDR3 length: 14 amino acids. After removal of 8 bases from V and 4 bases from J, the junction contained 3 bases not matched to a gene.

A remark on this clonotype: Being one base from a much bigger clone, this may be a read error. Because it lacks the conserved phenylalanine or tryptophan at the end, this CDR3 is likely a read error. The chain recombines TRBV10-2 with TRBJ2-1, with D tentatively TRBD2 (5 bases). The germline V and J ends were trimmed by 6 bases and 10 bases, with 16 bases remaining between them. This CDR3 has 13 amino acids. Germline V CDR1 and CDR2: WSHSY, SAAADI. The CDR3 is CASRNPGSQEQFL. The CDR3 DNA follows: TGCGCCAGCAGAAACCCGGGGTCGCAAGAGCAGTTCCTC.

Turning to this clonotype: A much bigger clone sits one base away, suggesting this may be a read error. The chain combines TRBV6-9 with TRBJ2-3, with 10 bases identical to TRBD2. The CDR3 loop spans 16 amino acids. CDR1 MNHGY and CDR2 SVAAGI come from the germline V gene. The CDR3 sequence: CASRTSGSTSTDTEYF. As DNA, the CDR3 is TGTGCCAGCCGGACTAGCGGAAGCACTAGCACAGATACGGAGTATTTT.

With regard to this clonotype: As the CDR3 is not closed by the conserved phenylalanine or tryptophan, this likely results from a read error. This chain joins TRBV6-2 or TRBV6-3 and TRBJ2-1; D unresolved. V lost 5 bases and J 4 bases, leaving 6 bases between the germline ends. Germline V lookup: CDR1 MNHEY, CDR2 SVGEGT. This CDR3 is 12 amino acids long. Written as DNA, the CDR3 is TGTGCCAGCAGTGGAGTTTACAATGAGCAGTTCTCC. Translating it yields CASSGVYNEQFS.

The rearrangement links TRBV29-1 to TRBJ2-6; possible D gene TRBD2, 6 bases. The germline V gene encodes CDR1 SQVTM and CDR2 ANQGSEA. The CDR3 covers 15 residues. CDR3 sequence: CTPRGGDAGANVLTF. CDR3 DNA: TGCACCCCCCGGGGCGGGGATGCTGGGGCCAACGTCCTGACTTTC.

The chain couples TRBV30 to TRBJ2-7; TRBD2 matches 13 bases. V gave up 3 bases and J gave up 5 bases; unmatched junction bases: 10. This CDR3 spans 16 amino acids. Germline assignment: CDR1 GTSNPN and CDR2 SVGIG (reference sequence). This CDR3 reads CAWRPQSGLAGNEQYF. As DNA, the CDR3 is TGTGCCTGGAGGCCGCAATCGGGACTAGCGGGGAACGAGCAGTACTTC.